This is a list of T cell receptor beta chains from one sample in a study of T cells in Graves' hyperthyroidism and ophthalmopathy. From the multiplex PCR reads, TCRdb called clonotypes with MiXCR, one entry per CDR3 protein. Of about 640,000 distinct CDR3 sequences listed, less than 25% were seen once; the top ten hold 34%. Material for sequencing was blood. All receptors derive from a man younger than 45 with Graves' ophthalmopathy. The CDR3 runs from the conserved cysteine through the conserved F or W. The D gene is left open where the match is weak. The listing skips clone size in some rows; elsewhere it reads once, few, many or a size class.

length | J | size | V | D | DNA | CDR3
15 | TRBJ2-1 | . | TRBV5-1 | TRBD2 | TGCGCCAGCAACTTGGGACTAGCGGGAGGTTCTGAGCAGTTCTTC | CASNLGLAGGSEQFF
13 | TRBJ2-3 | few | TRBV20-1 | TRBD2 | TGCAGTGCAATAGCGGGAGCGGGAGATACGCAGTATTTT | CSAIAGAGDTQYF
15 | TRBJ2-4 | few | TRBV2 | . | TGTGCCAGCAGTGAGGGAGTCCTAGCCAAAAACATTCAGTACTTC | CASSEGVLAKNIQYF
17 | TRBJ1-2 | . | TRBV27 | . | TGTGCCAGCAGTTTCTCGTTCCTTTTGGGTTGGGCCTATGGCTACACCTTC | CASSFSFLLGWAYGYTF
16 | TRBJ1-5 | . | TRBV12-3/TRBV12-4 | TRBD1 | TGTGCCAGCAGACAGGGGGCCCAGGGCAGCAATCAGCCCCAGCATTTT | CASRQGAQGSNQPQHF
15 | TRBJ2-7 | many | TRBV11-2 | TRBD2 | TGTGCCAGCAGCTCTAGTAGCGGGAGGGCCTACGAGCAGTACTTC | CASSSSSGRAYEQYF
17 | TRBJ2-7 | . | TRBV28 | TRBD2 | TGTGCCAGCAGTTTGAATCTAGCGGGAGTTTCGCCCTACGAGCAGTACTTC | CASSLNLAGVSPYEQYF
13 | TRBJ1-3 | many | TRBV30 | . | TGTGCCTGGAACGACCTCTCTGGAAACACCATATATTTT | CAWNDLSGNTIYF
19 | TRBJ2-5 | many | TRBV11-2 | TRBD2 | TGTGCCAGCAGCCCCGCCCTTGGGACTAGCGGCCCAACCACAGAGACCCAGTACTTC | CASSPALGTSGPTTETQYF
17 | TRBJ2-2 | . | TRBV7-9 | TRBD2 | TGTGCCAGCAGCTTCGGACTAGCGGGAGAAAACACCGGGGAGCTGTTTTTT | CASSFGLAGENTGELFF